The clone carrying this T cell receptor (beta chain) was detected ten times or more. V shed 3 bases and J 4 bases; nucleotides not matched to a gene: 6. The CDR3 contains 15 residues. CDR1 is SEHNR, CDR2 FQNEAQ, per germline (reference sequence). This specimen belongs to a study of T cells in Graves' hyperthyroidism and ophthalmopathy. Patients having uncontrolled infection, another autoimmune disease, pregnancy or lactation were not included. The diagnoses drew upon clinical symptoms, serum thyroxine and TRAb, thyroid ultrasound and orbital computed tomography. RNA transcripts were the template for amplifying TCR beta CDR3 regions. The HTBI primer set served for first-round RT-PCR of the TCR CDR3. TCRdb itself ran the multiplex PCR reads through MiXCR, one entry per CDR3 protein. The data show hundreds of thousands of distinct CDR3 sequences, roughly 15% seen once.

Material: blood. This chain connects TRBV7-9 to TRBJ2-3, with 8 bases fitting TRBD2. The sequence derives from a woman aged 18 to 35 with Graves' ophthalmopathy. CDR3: CASSFLREESDTQYF. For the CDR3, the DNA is TGTGCCAGCAGCTTTTTGCGGGAGGAATCAGATACGCAGTATTTT.